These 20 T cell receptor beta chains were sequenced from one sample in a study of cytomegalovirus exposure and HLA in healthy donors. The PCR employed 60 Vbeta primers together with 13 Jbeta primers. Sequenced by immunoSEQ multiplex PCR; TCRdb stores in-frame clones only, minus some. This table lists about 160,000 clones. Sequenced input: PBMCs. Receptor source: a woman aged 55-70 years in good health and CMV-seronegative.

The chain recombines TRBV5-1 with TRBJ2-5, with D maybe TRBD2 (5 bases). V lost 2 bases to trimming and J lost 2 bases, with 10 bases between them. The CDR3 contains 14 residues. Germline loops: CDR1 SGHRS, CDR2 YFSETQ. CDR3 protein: CASSFEGAQETQYF. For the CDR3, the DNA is TGCGCCAGCAGCTTTGAGGGTGCTCAAGAGACCCAGTACTTC.

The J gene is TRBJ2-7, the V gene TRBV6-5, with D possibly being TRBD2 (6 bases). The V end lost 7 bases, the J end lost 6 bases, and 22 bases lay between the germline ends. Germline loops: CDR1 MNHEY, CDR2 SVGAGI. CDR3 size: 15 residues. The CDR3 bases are TGTGCCAGCACCAAAGGGAGGCAGGCCGGCGCCGAGCAGTACTTC. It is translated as CASTKGRQAGAEQYF.

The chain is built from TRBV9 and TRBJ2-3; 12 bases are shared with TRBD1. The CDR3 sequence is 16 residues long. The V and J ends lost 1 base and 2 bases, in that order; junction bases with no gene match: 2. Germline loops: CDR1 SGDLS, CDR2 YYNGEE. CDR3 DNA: TGTGCCAGCAGCGTAAGGGACAGGGGGCCCACAGATACGCAGTATTTT. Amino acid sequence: CASSVRDRGPTDTQYF.

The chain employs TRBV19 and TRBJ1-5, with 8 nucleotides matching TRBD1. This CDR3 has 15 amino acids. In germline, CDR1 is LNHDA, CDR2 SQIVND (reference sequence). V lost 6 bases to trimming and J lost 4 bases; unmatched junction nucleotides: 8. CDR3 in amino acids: CASRYGQGYNQPQHF. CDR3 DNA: TGTGCCAGTAGATACGGACAGGGCTATAATCAGCCCCAGCATTTT. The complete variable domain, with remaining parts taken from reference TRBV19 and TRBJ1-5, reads DGGITQSPKYLFRKEGQNVTLSCEQNLNHDAMYWYRQDPGQGLRLIYYSQIVNDFQKGDIAEGYSVSREKKESFPLTVTSAQKNPTAFYLCASRYGQGYNQPQHFGDGTRLSIL.

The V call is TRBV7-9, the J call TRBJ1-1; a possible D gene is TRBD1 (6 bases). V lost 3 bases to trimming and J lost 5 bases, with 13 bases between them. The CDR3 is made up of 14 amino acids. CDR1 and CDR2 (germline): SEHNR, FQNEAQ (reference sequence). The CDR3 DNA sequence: TGTGCCAGCAGCTTCTACGACAGGAGGACTGAAGCTTTCTTT. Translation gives CASSFYDRRTEAFF. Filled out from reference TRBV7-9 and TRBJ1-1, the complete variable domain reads DTGVSQNPRHKITKRGQNVTFRCDPISEHNRLYWYRQTLGQGPEFLTYFQNEAQLEKSRLLSDRFSAERPKGSFSTLEIQRTEQGDSAMYLCASSFYDRRTEAFFGQGTRLTVV.

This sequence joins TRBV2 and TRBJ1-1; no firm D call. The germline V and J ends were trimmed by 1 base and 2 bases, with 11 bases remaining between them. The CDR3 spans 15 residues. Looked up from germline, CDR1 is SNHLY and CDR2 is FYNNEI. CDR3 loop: CASSEGWQFNTEAFF. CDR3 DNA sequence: TGTGCCAGCAGTGAAGGGTGGCAGTTTAACACTGAAGCTTTCTTT.

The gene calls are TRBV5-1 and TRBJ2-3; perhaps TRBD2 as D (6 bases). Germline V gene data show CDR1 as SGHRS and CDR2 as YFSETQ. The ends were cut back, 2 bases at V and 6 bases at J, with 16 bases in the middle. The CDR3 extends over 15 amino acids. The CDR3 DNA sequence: TGCGCCAGCAGCTTTCTAGCGTCTCACGAGGATACGCAGTATTTT. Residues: CASSFLASHEDTQYF. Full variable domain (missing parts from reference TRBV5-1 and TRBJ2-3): KAGVTQTPRYLIKTRGQQVTLSCSPISGHRSVSWYQQTPGQGLQFLFEYFSETQRNKGNFPGRFSGRQFSNSRSEMNVSTLELGDSALYLCASSFLASHEDTQYFGPGTRLTVL.

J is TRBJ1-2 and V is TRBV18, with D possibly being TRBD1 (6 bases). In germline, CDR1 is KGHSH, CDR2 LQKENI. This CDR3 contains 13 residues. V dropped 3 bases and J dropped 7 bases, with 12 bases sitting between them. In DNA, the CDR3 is TGTGCCAGCTCACCCAGCACAGGGACTGGCTACACCTTC. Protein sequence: CASSPSTGTGYTF.

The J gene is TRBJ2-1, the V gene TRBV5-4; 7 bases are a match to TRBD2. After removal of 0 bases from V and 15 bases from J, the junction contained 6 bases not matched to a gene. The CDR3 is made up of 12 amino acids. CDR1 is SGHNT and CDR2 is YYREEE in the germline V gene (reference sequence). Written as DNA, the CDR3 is TGTGCCAGCAGCTTGGCTGGCGGGAGTCTGTTCTTC. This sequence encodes CASSLAGGSLFF.

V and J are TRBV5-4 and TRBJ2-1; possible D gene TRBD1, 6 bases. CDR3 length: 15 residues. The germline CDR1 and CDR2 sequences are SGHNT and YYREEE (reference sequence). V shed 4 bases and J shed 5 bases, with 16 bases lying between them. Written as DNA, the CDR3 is TGTGCCAGCAGCCGAGACAGGTCCGCCAACAATGAGCAGTTCTTC. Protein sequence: CASSRDRSANNEQFF.

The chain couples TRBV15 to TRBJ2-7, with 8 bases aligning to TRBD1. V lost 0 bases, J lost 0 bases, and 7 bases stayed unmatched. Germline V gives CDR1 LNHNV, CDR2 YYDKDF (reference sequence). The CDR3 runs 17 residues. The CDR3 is CATSRDLAGQGSYEQYF. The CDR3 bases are TGTGCCACCAGCAGAGACTTGGCCGGACAGGGCTCCTACGAGCAGTACTTC. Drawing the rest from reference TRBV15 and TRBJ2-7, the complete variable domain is DAMVIQNPRYQVTQFGKPVTLSCSQTLNHNVMYWYQQKSSQAPKLLFHYYDKDFNNEADTPDNFQSRRPNTSFCFLDIRSPGLGDTAMYLCATSRDLAGQGSYEQYFGPGTRLTVT.

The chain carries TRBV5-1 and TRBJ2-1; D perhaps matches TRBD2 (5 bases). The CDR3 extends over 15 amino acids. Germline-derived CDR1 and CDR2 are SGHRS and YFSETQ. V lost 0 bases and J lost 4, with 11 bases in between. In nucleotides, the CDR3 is TGCGCCAGCAGCTTGGGCATACTAGGTTACAATGAGCAGTTCTTC. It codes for CASSLGILGYNEQFF.

DNA for the CDR3: TGTGCCAGCAGTTTACCAGGGTTTTCTGGAAACACCATATATTTT. This translates into CASSLPGFSGNTIYF. The chain joins TRBV28 to TRBJ1-3; D might be TRBD1 (5 bases). Germline V gives CDR1 MDHEN, CDR2 SYDVKM. V lost 2 bases and J 1 base, leaving 9 bases between the germline ends. The CDR3 has 15 amino acids.

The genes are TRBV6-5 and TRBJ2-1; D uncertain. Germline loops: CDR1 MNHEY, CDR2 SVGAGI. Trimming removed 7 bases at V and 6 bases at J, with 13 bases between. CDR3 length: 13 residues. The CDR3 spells CASTLLSSNEQFF. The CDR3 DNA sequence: TGTGCCAGCACCTTATTAAGTAGCAATGAGCAGTTCTTC.

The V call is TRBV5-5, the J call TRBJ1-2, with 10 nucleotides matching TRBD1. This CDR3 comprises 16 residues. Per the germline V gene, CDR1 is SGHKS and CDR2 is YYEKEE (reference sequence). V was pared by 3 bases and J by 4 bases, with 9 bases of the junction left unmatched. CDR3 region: CASSSGGQGFLYGYTF. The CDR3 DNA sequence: TGTGCCAGCAGCTCGGGGGGACAGGGGTTCCTCTATGGCTACACCTTC.

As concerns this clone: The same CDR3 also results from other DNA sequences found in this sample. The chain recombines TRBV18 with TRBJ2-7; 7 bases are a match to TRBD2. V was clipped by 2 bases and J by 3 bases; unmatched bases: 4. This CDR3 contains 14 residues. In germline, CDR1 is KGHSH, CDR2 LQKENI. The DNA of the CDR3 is TGTGCCAGCTCACCAGGAGCGGGGAGCTACGAGCAGTACTTC. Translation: CASSPGAGSYEQYF.

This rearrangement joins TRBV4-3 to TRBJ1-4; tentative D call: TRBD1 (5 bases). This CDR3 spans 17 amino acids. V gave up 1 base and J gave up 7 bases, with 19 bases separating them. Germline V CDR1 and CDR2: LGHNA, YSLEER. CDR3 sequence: CASSQGAQAQGGEKLFF. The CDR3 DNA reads TGCGCCAGCAGCCAAGGAGCACAGGCCCAAGGCGGTGAAAAACTGTTTTTT.

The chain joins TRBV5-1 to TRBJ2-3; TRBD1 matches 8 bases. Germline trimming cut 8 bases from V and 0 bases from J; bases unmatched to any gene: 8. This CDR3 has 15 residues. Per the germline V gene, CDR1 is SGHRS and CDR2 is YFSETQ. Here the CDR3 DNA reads TGCGCCAGTGTACTGACAGGGGAAAGCACAGATACGCAGTATTTT. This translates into CASVLTGESTDTQYF.

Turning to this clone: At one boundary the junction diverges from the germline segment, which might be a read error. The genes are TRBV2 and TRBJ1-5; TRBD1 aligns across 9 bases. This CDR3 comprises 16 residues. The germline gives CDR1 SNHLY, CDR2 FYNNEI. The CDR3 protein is CASRDRDMFSNQPQHF. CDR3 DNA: TGTGCAAGCAGGGACAGGGATATGTTTAGCAATCAGCCCCAGCATTTT.

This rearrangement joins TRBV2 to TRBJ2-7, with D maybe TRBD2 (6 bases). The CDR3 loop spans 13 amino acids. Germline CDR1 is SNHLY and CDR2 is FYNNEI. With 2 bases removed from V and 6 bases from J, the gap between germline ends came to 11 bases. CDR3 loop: CASSESRGGEQYF. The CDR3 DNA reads TGTGCCAGCAGTGAATCTAGGGGAGGCGAGCAGTACTTC.